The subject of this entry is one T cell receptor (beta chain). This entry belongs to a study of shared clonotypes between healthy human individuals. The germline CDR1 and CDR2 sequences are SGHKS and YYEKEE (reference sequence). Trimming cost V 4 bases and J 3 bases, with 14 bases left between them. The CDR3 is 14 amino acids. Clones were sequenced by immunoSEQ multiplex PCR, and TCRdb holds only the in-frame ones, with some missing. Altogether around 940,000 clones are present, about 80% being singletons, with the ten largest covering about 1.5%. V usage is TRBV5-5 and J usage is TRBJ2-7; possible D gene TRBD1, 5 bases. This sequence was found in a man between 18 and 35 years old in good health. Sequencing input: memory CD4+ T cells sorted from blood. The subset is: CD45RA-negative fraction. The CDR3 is CASSPGIIIYEQYF. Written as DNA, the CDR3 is TGTGCCAGCAGCCCAGGGATTATCATCTACGAGCAGTACTTC.